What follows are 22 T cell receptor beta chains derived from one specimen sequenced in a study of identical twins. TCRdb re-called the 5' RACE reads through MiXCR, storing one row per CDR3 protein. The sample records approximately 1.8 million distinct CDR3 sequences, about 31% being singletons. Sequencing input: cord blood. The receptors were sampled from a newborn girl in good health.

CDR3 region: CASSFRQTNEKLFF. The CDR3 coding sequence is TGTGCCAGCAGTTTTAGACAAACTAATGAAAAACTGTTTTTT. V is TRBV12-3 or TRBV12-4 and J is TRBJ1-4; D is unclear. The CDR3 has 14 residues. Trimming left V 3 bases short and J 1 base short, with 6 bases between.

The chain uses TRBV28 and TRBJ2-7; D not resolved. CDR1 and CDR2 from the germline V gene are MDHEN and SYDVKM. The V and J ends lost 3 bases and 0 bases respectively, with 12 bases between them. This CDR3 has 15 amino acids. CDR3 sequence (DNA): TGTGCCAGCAGTTTTGGGCAGGAGAGCTCCTACGAGCAGTACTTC. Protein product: CASSFGQESSYEQYF.

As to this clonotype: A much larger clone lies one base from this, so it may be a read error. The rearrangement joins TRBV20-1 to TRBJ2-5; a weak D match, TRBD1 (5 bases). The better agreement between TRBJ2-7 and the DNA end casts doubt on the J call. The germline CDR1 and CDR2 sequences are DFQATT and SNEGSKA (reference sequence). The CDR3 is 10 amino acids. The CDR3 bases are TGCAGTGCTAGCAGGGTCGAGCAGTACTTC. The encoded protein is CSASRVEQYF.

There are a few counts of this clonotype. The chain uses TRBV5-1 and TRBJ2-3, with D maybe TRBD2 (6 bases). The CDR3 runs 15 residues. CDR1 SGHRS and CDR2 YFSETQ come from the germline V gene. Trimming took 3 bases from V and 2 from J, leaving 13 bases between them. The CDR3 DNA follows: TGCGCCAGCAGCTCGAGACTAGGGGACACAGATACGCAGTATTTT. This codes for CASSSRLGDTDTQYF.

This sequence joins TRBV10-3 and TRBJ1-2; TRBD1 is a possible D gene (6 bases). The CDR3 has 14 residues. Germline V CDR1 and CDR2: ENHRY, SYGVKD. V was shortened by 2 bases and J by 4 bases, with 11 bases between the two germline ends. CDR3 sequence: CAISEPGRGYGYTF. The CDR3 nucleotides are TGTGCCATCAGTGAGCCCGGCAGGGGCTATGGCTACACCTTC.

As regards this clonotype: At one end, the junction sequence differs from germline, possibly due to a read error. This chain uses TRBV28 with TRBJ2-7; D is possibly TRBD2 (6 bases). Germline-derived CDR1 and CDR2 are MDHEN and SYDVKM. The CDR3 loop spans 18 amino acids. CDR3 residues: CARSLRWGRLEGYYEQYF. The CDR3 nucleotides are TGTGCCCGCAGTTTAAGGTGGGGCCGACTAGAGGGCTACTACGAGCAGTACTTC.

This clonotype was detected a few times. The CDR3: CASNPGTPVYGYTF. The DNA of the CDR3 is TGTGCCAGCAACCCAGGGACGCCGGTCTATGGCTACACCTTC. This chain connects TRBV21-1 to TRBJ1-2; the D segment call TRBD1 is taken from the table without a DNA check. TRBV21-1 constitutes a pseudogene. This CDR3 has 14 residues.

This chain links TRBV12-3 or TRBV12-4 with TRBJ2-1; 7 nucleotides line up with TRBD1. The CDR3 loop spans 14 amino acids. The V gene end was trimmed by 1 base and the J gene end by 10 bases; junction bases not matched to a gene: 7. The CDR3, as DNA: TGTGCCAGCAGTTTAGGTCAGGGGGTTTACGAGCAGTTCTTC. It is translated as CASSLGQGVYEQFF.

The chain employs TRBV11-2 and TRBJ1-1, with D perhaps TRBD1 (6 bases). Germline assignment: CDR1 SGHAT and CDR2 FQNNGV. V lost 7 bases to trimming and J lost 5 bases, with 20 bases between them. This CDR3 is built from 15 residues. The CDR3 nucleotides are TGTGCCAGCACCCCGTTACAGGGTCGGAGGACTGAAGCTTTCTTT. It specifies CASTPLQGRRTEAFF.

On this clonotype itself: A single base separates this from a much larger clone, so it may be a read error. The CDR3 protein is CASSLAAHAQYF. CDR3 coding DNA: TGCGCCAGCAGCTTGGCCGCCCACGCGCAGTACTTC. The chain combines TRBV5-1 with TRBJ2-7; no reliable D call. CDR1 is SGHRS, CDR2 YFSETQ, per germline. Deletions cut 0 bases from V and 9 bases from J, with 10 bases between. The CDR3 contains 12 residues. Together with reference TRBV5-1 and TRBJ2-7, the CDR3 gives the full variable domain: KAGVTQTPRYLIKTRGQQVTLSCSPISGHRSVSWYQQTPGQGLQFLFEYFSETQRNKGNFPGRFSGRQFSNSRSEMNVSTLELGDSALYLCASSLAAHAQYFGPGTRLTVT.

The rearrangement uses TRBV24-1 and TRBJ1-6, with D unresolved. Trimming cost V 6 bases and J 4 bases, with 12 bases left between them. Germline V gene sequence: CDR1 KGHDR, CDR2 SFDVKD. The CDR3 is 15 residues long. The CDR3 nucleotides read TGTGCCACCAGTCCGCTCCGGGATTATAATTCACCCCTCCACTTT. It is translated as CATSPLRDYNSPLHF.

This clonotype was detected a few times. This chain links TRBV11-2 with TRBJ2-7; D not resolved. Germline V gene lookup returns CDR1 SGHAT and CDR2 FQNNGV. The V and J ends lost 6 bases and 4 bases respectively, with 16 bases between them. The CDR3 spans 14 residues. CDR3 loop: CASRTTGAHYEQYF. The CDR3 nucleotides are TGTGCCAGCAGGACGACTGGAGCCCATTACGAGCAGTACTTC.

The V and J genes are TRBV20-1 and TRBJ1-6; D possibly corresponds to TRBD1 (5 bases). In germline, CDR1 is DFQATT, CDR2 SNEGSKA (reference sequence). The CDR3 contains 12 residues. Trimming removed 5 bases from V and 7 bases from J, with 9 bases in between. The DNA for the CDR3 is TGCAGTGCTCCGAGACAGAATTCACCCCTCCACTTT. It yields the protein CSAPRQNSPLHF.

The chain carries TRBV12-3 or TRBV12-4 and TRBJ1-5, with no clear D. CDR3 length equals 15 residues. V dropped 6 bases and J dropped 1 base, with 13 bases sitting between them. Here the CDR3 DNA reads TGTGCCAGCAGCCGCCGGGCAGGCAGCAATCAGCCCCAGCATTTT. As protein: CASSRRAGSNQPQHF.

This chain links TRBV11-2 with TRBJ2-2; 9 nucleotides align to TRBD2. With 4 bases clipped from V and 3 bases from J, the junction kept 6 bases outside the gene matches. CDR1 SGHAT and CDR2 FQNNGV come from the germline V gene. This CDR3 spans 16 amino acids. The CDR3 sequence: CASSYLSGGYTGELFF. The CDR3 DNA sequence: TGTGCCAGCAGCTATCTGAGCGGGGGGTACACCGGGGAGCTGTTTTTT.

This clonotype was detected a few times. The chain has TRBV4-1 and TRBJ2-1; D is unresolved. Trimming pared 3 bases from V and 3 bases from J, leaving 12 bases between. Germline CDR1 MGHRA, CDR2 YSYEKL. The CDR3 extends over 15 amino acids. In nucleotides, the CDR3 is TGCGCCAGCAGCCACCTATCCCCGGGCTACAATGAGCAGTTCTTC. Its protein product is CASSHLSPGYNEQFF.

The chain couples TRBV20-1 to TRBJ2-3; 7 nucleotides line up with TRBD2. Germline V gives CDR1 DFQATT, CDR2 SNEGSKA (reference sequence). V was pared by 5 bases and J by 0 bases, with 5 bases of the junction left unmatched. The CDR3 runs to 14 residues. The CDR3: CSAQTSHSTDTQYF. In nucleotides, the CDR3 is TGCAGTGCTCAGACTAGCCATAGCACAGATACGCAGTATTTT.

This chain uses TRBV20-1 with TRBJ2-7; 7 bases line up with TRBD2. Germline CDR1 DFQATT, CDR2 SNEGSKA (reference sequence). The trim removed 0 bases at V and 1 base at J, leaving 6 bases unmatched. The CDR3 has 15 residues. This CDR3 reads CSARDWGGYSYEQYF. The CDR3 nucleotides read TGCAGTGCTAGAGATTGGGGAGGGTATTCCTACGAGCAGTACTTC.

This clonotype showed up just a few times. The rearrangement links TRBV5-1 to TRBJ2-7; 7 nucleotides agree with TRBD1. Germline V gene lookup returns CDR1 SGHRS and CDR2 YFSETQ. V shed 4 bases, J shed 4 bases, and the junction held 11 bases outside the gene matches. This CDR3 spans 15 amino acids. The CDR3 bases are TGCGCCAGCAGCCTTCATCCGGGACAGAGTTACGAGCAGTACTTC. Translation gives CASSLHPGQSYEQYF. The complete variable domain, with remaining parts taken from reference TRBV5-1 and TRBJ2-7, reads KAGVTQTPRYLIKTRGQQVTLSCSPISGHRSVSWYQQTPGQGLQFLFEYFSETQRNKGNFPGRFSGRQFSNSRSEMNVSTLELGDSALYLCASSLHPGQSYEQYFGPGTRLTVT.

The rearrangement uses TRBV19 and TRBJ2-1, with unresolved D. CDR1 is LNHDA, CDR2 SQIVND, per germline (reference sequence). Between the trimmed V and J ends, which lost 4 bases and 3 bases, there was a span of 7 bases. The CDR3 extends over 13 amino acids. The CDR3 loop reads CASSRYFYNEQFF. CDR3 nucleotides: TGTGCCAGTAGTAGGTACTTCTACAATGAGCAGTTCTTC.

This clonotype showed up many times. This CDR3 reads CASSYRTSGDTDTQYF. CDR3 sequence (DNA): TGTGCCAGCAGTTATAGGACTAGCGGGGACACAGATACGCAGTATTTT. The chain combines TRBV7-9 with TRBJ2-3; 12 bases map to TRBD2. Germline CDR1 reads SEHNR; CDR2 reads FQNEAQ (reference sequence). This CDR3 is 16 amino acids long. The V and J ends lost 6 bases and 2 bases, in that order; junction bases with no gene match: 6. Combining the CDR3 with reference TRBV7-9 and TRBJ2-3 gives the whole variable domain DTGVSQNPRHKITKRGQNVTFRCDPISEHNRLYWYRQTLGQGPEFLTYFQNEAQLEKSRLLSDRFSAERPKGSFSTLEIQRTEQGDSAMYLCASSYRTSGDTDTQYFGPGTRLTVL.

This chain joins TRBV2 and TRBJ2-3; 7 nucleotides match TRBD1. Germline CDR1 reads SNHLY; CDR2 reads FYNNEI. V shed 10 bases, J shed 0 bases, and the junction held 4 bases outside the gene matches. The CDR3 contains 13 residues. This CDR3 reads CATSTGSTDTQYF. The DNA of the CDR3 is TGTGCCACCTCGACAGGGAGCACAGATACGCAGTATTTT.